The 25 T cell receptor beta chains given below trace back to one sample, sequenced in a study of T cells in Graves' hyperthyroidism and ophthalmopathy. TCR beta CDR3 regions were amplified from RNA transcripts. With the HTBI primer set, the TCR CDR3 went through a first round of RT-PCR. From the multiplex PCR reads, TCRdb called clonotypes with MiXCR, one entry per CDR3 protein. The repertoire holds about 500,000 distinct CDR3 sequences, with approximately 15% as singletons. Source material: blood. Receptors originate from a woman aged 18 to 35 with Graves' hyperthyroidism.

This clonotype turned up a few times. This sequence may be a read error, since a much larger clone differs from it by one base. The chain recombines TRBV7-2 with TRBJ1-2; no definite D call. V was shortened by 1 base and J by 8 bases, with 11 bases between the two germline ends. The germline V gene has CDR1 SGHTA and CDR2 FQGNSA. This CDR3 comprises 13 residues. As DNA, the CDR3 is TGTGCCAGCAGCTTAGTGGCTTTTAGGGGCTACACCTTC. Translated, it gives CASSLVAFRGYTF.

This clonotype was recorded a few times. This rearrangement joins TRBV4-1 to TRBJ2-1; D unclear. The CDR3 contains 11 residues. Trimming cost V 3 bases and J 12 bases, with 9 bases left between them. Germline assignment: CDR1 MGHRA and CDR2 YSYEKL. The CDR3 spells CASSHSGVQFF. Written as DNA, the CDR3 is TGCGCCAGCAGCCATTCCGGCGTGCAGTTCTTC.

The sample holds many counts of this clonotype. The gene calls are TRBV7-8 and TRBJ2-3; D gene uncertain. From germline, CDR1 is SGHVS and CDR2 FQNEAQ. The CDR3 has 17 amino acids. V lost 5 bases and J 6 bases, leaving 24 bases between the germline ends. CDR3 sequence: CASSPLSLGGSPDTQYF. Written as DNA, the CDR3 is TGTGCCAGCAGCCCACTCTCATTGGGCGGTAGCCCGGATACGCAGTATTTT.

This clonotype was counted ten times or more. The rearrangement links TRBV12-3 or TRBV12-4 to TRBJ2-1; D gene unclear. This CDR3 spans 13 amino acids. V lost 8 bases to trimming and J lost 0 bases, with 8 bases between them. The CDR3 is CASLTSSYNEQFF. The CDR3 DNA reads TGTGCCAGCCTTACGAGCTCCTACAATGAGCAGTTCTTC.

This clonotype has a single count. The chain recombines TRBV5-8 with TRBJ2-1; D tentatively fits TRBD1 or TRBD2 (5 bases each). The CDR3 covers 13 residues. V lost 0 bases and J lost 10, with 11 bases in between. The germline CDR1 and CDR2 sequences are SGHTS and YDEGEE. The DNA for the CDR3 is TGTGCCAGCAGCTTGGGTCTCGGGACCGAGCAGTTCTTC. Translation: CASSLGLGTEQFF.

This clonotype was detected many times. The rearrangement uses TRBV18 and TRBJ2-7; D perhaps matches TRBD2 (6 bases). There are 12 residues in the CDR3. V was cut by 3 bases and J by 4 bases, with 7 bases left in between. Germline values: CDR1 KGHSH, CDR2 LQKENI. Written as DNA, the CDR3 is TGTGCCAGCTCACCGGGGACTTACGAGCAGTACGTC. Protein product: CASSPGTYEQYV.

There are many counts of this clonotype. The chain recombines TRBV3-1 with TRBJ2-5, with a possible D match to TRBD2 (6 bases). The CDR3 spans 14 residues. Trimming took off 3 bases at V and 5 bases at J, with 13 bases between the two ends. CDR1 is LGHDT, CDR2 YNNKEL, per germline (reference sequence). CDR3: CASSQVGGWETQYF. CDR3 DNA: TGTGCCAGCAGCCAGGTGGGAGGTTGGGAGACCCAGTACTTC.

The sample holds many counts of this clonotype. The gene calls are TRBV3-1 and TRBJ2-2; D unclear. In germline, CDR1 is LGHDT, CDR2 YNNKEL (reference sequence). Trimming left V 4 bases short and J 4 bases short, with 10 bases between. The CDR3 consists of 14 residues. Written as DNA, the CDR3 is TGTGCCAGCAGCCTGCGGCTAGTCACCGGGGAGCTGTTTTTT. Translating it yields CASSLRLVTGELFF.

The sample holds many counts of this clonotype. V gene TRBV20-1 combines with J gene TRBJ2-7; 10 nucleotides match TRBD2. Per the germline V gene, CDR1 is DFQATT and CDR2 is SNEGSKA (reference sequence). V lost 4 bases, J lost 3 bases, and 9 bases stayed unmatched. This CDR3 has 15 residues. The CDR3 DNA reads TGCAGTGCTATTCCGGAAGCGGGAGGGAACTACGAGCAGTACTTC. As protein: CSAIPEAGGNYEQYF.

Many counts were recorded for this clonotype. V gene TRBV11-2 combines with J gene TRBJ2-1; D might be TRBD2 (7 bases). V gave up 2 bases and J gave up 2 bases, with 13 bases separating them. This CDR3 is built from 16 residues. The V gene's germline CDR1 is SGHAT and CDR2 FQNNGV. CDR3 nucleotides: TGTGCCAGCAGCTTACTGGGGGGGGGCACCTACAATGAGCAGTTCTTC. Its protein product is CASSLLGGGTYNEQFF.

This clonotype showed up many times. This chain's CDR3 is CASSEERNTGELFF. The CDR3 nucleotides are TGTGCCAGCAGTGAGGAACGGAACACCGGGGAGCTGTTTTTT. The rearrangement joins TRBV6-1 to TRBJ2-2; D remains ambiguous. The CDR3 consists of 14 residues. Germline CDR1 is MNHNS and CDR2 is SASEGT. With 3 bases removed from V and 1 base from J, the gap between germline ends came to 6 bases.

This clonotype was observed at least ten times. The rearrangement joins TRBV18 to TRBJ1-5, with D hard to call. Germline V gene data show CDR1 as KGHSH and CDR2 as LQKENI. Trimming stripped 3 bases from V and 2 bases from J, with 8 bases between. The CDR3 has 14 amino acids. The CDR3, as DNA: TGTGCCAGCTCACCCTACGCAGGCAATCAGCCCCAGCATTTT. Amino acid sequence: CASSPYAGNQPQHF. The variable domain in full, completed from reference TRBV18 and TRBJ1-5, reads NAGVMQNPRHLVRRRGQEARLRCSPMKGHSHVYWYRQLPEEGLKFMVYLQKENIIDESGMPKERFSAEFPKEGPSILRIQQVVRGDSAAYFCASSPYAGNQPQHFGDGTRLSIL.

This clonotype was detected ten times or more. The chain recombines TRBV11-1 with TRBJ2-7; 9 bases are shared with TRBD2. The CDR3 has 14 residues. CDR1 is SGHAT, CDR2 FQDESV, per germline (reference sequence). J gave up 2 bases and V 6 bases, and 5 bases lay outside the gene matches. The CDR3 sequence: CASRAAGGAYEQYF. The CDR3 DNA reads TGTGCCAGCAGGGCAGCGGGAGGAGCCTACGAGCAGTACTTC.

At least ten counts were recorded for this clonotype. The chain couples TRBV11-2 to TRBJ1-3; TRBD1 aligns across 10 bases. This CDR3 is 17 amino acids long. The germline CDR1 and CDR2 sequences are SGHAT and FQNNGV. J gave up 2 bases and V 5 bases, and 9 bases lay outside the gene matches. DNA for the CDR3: TGTGCCAGCAGCCCCCGGACAGGGGGTTTTACTGGAAACACCATATATTTT. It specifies CASSPRTGGFTGNTIYF. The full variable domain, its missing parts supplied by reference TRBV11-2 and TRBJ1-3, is EAGVAQSPRYKIIEKRQSVAFWCNPISGHATLYWYQQILGQGPKLLIQFQNNGVVDDSQLPKDRFSAERLKGVDSTLKIQPAKLEDSAVYLCASSPRTGGFTGNTIYFGEGSWLTVV.

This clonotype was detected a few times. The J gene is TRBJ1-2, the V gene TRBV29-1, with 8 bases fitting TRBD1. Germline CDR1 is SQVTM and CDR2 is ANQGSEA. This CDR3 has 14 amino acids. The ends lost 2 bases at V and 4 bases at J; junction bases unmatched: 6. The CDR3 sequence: CSVERQGAAYGYTF. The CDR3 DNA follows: TGCAGCGTTGAAAGGCAGGGGGCTGCCTATGGCTACACCTTC.

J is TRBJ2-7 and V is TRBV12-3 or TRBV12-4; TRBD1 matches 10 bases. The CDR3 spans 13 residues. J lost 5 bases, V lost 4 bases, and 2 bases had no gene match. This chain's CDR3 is CASSWGTGDEQYF. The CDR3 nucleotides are TGTGCCAGCAGTTGGGGGACAGGGGACGAGCAGTACTTC.

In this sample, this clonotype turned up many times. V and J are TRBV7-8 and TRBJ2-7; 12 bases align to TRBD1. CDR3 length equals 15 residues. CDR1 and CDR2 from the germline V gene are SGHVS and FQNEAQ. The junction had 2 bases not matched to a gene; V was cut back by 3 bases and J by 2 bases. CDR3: CASSFWDRGPYEQYF. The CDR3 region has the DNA TGTGCCAGCAGCTTTTGGGACAGGGGGCCCTACGAGCAGTACTTC.

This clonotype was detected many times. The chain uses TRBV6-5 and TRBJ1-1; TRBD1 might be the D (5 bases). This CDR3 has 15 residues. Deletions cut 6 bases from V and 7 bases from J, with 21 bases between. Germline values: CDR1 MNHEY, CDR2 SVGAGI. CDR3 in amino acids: CASSLRIRDVSEAFF. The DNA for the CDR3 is TGTGCCAGCAGCTTACGGATCCGGGACGTAAGTGAAGCTTTCTTT.

The chain's CDR3 is CASTPGGGSSYEQYV. The CDR3 DNA is TGTGCCAGCACCCCCGGCGGGGGCAGCTCCTACGAGCAGTACGTC. This chain links TRBV7-4 with TRBJ2-7; TRBD2 is a possible D gene (7 bases). CDR3 length: 15 residues. Germline CDR1 is SGHVT and CDR2 is SQSDAQ. The ends were cut back, 7 bases at V and 0 bases at J, with 16 bases in the middle.

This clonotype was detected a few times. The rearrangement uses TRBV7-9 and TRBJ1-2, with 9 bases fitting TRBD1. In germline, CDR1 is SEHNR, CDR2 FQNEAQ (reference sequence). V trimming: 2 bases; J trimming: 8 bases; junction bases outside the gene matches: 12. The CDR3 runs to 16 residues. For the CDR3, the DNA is TGTGCCAGCAGCTTAACTTGGGGACAGGGTATTATGGGCTACACCTTC. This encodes CASSLTWGQGIMGYTF.

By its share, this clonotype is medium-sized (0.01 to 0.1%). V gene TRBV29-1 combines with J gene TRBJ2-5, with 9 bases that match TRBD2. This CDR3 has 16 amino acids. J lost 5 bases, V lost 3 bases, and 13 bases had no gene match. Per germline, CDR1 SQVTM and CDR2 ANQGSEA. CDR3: CSVEGLSGRSDETQYF. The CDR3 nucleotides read TGCAGCGTTGAGGGTCTTAGCGGGAGATCGGATGAGACCCAGTACTTC.

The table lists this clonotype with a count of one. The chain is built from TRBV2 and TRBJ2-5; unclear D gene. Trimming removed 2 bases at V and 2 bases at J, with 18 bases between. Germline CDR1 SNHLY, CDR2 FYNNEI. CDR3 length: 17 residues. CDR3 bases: TGTGCCAGCAGTGAACATCTTACGGGCCAGTTACAAGAGACCCAGTACTTC. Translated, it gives CASSEHLTGQLQETQYF.

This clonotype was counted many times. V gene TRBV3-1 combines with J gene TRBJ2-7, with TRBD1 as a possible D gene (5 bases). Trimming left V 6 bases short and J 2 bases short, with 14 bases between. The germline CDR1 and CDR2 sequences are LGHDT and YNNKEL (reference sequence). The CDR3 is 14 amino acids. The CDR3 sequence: CASRGADPPYEQYF. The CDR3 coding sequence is TGTGCCAGCAGAGGGGCGGACCCCCCCTACGAGCAGTACTTC.

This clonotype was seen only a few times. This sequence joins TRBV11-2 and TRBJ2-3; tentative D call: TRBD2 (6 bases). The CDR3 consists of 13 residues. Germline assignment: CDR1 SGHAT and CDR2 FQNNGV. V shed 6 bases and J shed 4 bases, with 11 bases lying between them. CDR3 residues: CASSNGLPDTQYF. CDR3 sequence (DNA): TGTGCCAGCAGTAATGGACTACCAGATACGCAGTATTTT.

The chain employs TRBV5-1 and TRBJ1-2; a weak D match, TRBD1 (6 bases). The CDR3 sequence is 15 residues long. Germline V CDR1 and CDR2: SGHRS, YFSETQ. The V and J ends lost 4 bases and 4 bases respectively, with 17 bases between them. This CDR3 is CASSLDQGIGYGYTF. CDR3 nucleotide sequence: TGCGCCAGCAGCCTGGATCAGGGGATCGGCTATGGCTACACCTTC.